This T cell receptor (beta chain) was sequenced in a study of blood T cell repertoires in COVID-19. The overall study: Samples of COVID-19 (acute and convalescent) were obtained from the United States, Italy and Spain. PBMCs, B-cell-depleted T cells, or T cells provided the cDNA or gDNA that made up the material.

In the original processing: Nucleated cell number was recorded as an estimate derived from reference gene primer amplification. Clones were sequenced by immunoSEQ multiplex PCR, and TCRdb holds only the in-frame ones, with some missing. Clone size and the V and J calls come from that table; the DNA yielded D and trimming. The sample comprises over 100,000 clones, approximately 70% of which are singletons, and around 1.8% rests with the top ten. The CDR3 is 12 amino acids. Germline loops: CDR1 SQVTM, CDR2 ANQGSEA. V trimming: 8 bases; J trimming: 12 bases; junction bases outside the gene matches: 12. Sequencing was carried out using peripheral blood. V usage is TRBV29-1 and J usage is TRBJ2-1, with 8 bases aligning to TRBD1. The receptor's source is a woman in her 70s with acute or convalescent COVID-19. CDR3 coding DNA: TGCAGCCTCGGGAACAGGGGGAAGGGGCAGTTCTTC. This gives the protein CSLGNRGKGQFF.